This TCR beta chain is from a study of control samples from healthy donors and cancer patients. Data came from immunoSEQ multiplex PCR; TCRdb stores just in-frame clones and leaves some out. The sample has tens of thousands of clones; approximately 90% are singletons. Trimming removed 2 bases from V and 1 base from J, with 13 bases in between. The germline V gene has CDR1 GTSNPN and CDR2 SVGIG (reference sequence). The CDR3 extends over 15 amino acids. Source material: PBMCs. The rearrangement links TRBV30 to TRBJ2-3, with no clear D. The receptor comes from a woman aged 40-49 years with head and neck cancer. For the CDR3, the DNA is TGTGCCTGGAGTCCTCAACTCCCCGGCACAGATACGCAGTATTTT. Amino acids: CAWSPQLPGTDTQYF.